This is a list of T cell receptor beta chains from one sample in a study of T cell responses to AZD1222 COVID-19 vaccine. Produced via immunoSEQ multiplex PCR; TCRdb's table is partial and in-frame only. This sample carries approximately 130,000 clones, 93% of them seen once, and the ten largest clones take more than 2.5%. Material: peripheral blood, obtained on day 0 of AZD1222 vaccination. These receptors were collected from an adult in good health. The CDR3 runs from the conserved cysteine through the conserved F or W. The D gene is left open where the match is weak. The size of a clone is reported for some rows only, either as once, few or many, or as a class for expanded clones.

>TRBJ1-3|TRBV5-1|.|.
CASSPVPLGNTIYF
TGCGCCAGCAGCCCCGTCCCCTTGGGAAACACCATATATTTT
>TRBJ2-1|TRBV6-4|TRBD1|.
CASSVGTAYEQFF
TGTGCCAGCAGTGTCGGGACAGCCTATGAGCAGTTCTTC
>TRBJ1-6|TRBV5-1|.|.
CASSLVLTAGGSPLHF
TGCGCCAGCAGCTTGGTCCTCACCGCAGGCGGTTCACCCCTCCACTTT
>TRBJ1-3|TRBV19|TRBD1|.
CASTTGQGRVNTIYF
TGTGCCAGTACCACCGGACAGGGACGAGTAAACACCATATATTTT
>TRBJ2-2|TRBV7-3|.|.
CASSPGVLGPGELFF
TGTGCCAGCAGCCCCGGGGTATTGGGGCCCGGGGAGCTGTTTTTT
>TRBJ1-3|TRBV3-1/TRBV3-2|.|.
CASSQDLGYSPKIPNTIYF
TGTGCCAGCAGCCAAGATCTTGGTTATTCCCCTAAAATCCCGAACACCATATATTTT
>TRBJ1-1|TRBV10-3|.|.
CAISESGGAGRQAFF
TGTGCCATCAGTGAGTCTGGAGGGGCAGGTAGGCAAGCTTTCTTT
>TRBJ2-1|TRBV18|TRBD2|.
CASSPGLAGKGYSYNEQFF
TGTGCCAGCTCTCCCGGACTAGCGGGGAAAGGATACTCCTACAATGAGCAGTTCTTC
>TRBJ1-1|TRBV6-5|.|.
CASRNRENTEAFF
TGTGCCAGCAGGAACAGGGAGAACACTGAAGCTTTCTTT
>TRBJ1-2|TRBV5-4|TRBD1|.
CASSFRQGGAYGYTF
TGTGCCAGCAGCTTCAGACAGGGTGGTGCCTATGGCTACACCTTC
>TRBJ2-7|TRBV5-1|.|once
CASSLSPGSYEQYF
TGCGCCAGCAGCTTGAGCCCGGGATCCTACGAGCAGTACTTC
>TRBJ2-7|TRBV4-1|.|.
CASSQSIVTYEQYF
TGCGCCAGCAGCCAATCCATCGTAACCTACGAGCAGTACTTC
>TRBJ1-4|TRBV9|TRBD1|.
CASSARGGQEEKLFF
TGTGCCAGCAGCGCCAGGGGGGGACAAGAGGAAAAACTGTTTTTT
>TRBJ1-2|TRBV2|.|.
CASRGFQKYGYTF
TGTGCCAGCAGGGGGTTCCAGAAATATGGCTACACCTTC
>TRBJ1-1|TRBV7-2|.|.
CASSLAPVGGAFF
TGTGCCAGCAGCTTAGCGCCAGTCGGGGGAGCTTTCTTT
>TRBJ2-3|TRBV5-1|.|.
CASSLRGAADTQYF
TGCGCCAGCAGCTTAAGGGGCGCGGCAGATACGCAGTATTTT
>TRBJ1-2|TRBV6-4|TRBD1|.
CASSDGVQGAKGYTF
TGTGCCAGCAGTGACGGTGTACAGGGGGCGAAAGGCTACACCTTC
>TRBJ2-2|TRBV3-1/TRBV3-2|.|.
CASSQGRVGTGELFF
TGTGCCAGCAGCCAAGGTCGGGTGGGGACCGGGGAGCTGTTTTTT
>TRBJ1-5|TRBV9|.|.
CASSASTASNQPQHF
TGTGCCAGCAGCGCCTCGACGGCGAGCAATCAGCCCCAGCATTTT
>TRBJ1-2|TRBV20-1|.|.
CSERQGMGYTF
TGCAGTGAGAGGCAGGGAATGGGCTACACCTTC
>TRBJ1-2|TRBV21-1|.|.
CASSKEIQSTDGYTF
TGTGCCAGCAGCAAAGAAATACAGTCTACTGATGGCTACACCTTC
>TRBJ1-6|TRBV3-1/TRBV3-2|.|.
CASSLQGGSPLHF
TGTGCCAGCAGCCTCCAGGGAGGTTCACCCCTCCACTTT
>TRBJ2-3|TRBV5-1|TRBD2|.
CASSFGGRLTDTQYF
TGCGCCAGCAGCTTCGGCGGGAGGTTGACAGATACGCAGTATTTT
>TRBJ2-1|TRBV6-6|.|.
CASKGSHPGNEQFF
TGTGCCAGCAAGGGGAGCCACCCTGGCAATGAGCAGTTCTTC
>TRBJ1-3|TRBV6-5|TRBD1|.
CASSLTGLGNTIYF
TGTGCCAGCAGTTTGACAGGGCTGGGAAACACCATATATTTT
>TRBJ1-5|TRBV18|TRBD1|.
CASSKTGGSNQPQHF
TGTGCCAGCTCAAAGACAGGGGGAAGCAATCAGCCCCAGCATTTT
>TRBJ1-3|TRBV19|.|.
CASLESSGNTIYF
TGTGCCAGTCTAGAGAGCTCTGGAAACACCATATATTTT
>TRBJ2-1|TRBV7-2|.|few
CASTPERTNEQFF
TGTGCCAGCACTCCTGAGCGGACGAATGAGCAGTTCTTC
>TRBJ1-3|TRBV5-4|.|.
CASSLRRTATASGNTIYF
TGTGCCAGCAGCTTGCGAAGGACAGCAACCGCCTCTGGAAACACCATATATTTT
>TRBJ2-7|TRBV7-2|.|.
CASSLRGVVYEQYF
TGTGCCAGCAGCTTGAGGGGCGTAGTCTACGAGCAGTACTTC
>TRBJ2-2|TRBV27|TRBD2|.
CASSKRTSVNTGELFF
TGTGCCAGCAGTAAAAGGACTAGCGTGAACACCGGGGAGCTGTTTTTT
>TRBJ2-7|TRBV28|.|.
CASPDEGYEQYF
TGTGCCAGCCCCGACGAGGGTTACGAGCAGTACTTC
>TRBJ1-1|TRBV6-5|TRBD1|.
CASSPETGATEAFF
TGTGCCAGCAGCCCCGAGACAGGGGCCACTGAAGCTTTCTTT
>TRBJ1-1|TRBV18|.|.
CASSPLPGQGKNTEAFF
TGTGCCAGCTCACCCCTACCCGGACAAGGAAAAAACACTGAAGCTTTCTTT
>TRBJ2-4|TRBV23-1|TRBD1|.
CASSQLTGQSKNIQYF
TGCGCCAGCAGTCAACTGACGGGACAGTCCAAAAACATTCAGTACTTC
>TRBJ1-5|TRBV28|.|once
CASSFKGGGQPQHF
TGTGCCAGCAGTTTTAAAGGGGGGGGTCAGCCCCAGCATTTT
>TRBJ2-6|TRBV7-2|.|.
CASSLSKGGYSGANVLTF
TGTGCCAGCAGCTTATCAAAGGGGGGTTACTCTGGGGCCAACGTCCTGACTTTC
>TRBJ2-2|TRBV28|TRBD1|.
CASSLKGAGTGELFF
TGTGCCAGCAGTTTAAAGGGGGCAGGGACCGGGGAGCTGTTTTTT
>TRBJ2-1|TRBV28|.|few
CASIWGSSYNEQFF
TGTGCCAGCATCTGGGGGAGCTCCTACAATGAGCAGTTCTTC
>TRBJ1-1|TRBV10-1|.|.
CASSVQGNTEAFF
TGCGCCAGCAGTGTCCAGGGGAACACTGAAGCTTTCTTT
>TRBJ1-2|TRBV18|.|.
CASSPDRTIYGYTF
TGTGCCAGCTCTCCTGACAGGACAATCTATGGCTACACCTTC
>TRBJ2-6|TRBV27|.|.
CASRAPAGANVLTF
TGTGCCAGCAGGGCCCCCGCTGGGGCCAACGTCCTGACTTTC
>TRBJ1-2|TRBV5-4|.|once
CASSLAQNLYGYTF
TGTGCCAGCAGCTTGGCACAGAACCTCTATGGCTACACCTTC
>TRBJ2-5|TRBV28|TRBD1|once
CASSPRDRGMETQYF
TGTGCCAGCAGTCCCCGGGACAGGGGGATGGAGACCCAGTACTTC
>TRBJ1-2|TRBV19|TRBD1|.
CASSQTTGSYYGYTF
TGTGCCAGTAGTCAAACGACAGGGTCCTACTATGGCTACACCTTC
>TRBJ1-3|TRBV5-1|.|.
CASSLEWGRGNTIYF
TGCGCCAGCAGCTTGGAGTGGGGGCGTGGGAACACCATATATTTT
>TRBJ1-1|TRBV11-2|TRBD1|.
CASRGTGMNTEAFF
TGTGCCAGCAGGGGGACAGGCATGAACACTGAAGCTTTCTTT
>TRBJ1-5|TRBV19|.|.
CASSKVGGNQPQHF
TGTGCCAGTAGTAAGGTCGGGGGCAATCAGCCCCAGCATTTT
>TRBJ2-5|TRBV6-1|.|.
CASSDTDREMFQETQYF
TGTGCCAGCAGTGATACTGACCGGGAGATGTTCCAAGAGACCCAGTACTTC
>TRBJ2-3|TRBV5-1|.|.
CASSLARASGTDTQYF
TGCGCCAGCAGCTTGGCCCGGGCTAGCGGCACAGATACGCAGTATTTT
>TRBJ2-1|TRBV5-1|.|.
CASSLKFNEQFF
TGCGCCAGCAGCTTGAAGTTCAATGAGCAGTTCTTC
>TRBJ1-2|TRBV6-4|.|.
CASREQNSGGYTF
TGTGCCAGCAGAGAGCAAAACTCCGGCGGCTACACCTTC
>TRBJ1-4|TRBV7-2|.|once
CASSLLGNEKLFF
TGTGCCAGCAGCTTACTCGGTAATGAAAAACTGTTTTTT
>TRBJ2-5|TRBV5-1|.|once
CASCGGTYQETQYF
TGCGCCAGCTGTGGAGGGACGTACCAAGAGACCCAGTACTTC
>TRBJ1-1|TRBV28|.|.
CASSPPHGLGGTEAFF
TGTGCCAGCAGCCCCCCTCATGGGCTCGGGGGGACTGAAGCTTTCTTT
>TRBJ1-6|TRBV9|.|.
CASSFRGPPNSPLHF
TGTGCCAGCAGCTTCCGAGGGCCCCCCAATTCACCCCTCCACTTT
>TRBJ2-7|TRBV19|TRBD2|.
CASRTTSGAYEQYF
TGTGCCAGTAGGACCACTAGCGGGGCCTACGAGCAGTACTTC
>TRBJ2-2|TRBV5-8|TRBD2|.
CASSSRSGRELFF
TGTGCCAGCAGCTCCCGTAGCGGGCGGGAGCTGTTTTTT